The rows below give T cell receptor beta chains drawn from one sample of a study of OX40 agonist ivuxolimab in advanced cancers. Assay: immunoSEQ multiplex PCR; the TCRdb copy retains only in-frame clones and omits some. The repertoire holds approximately 16,000 clones, with roughly 71% as singletons. This specimen consisted of CD4+ or CD8+ T cells sorted from blood, obtained in a trial of the OX40 agonist ivuxolimab. The origin of the receptors is an adult with an advanced solid tumor such as melanoma, head and neck, liver or kidney cancer. Each CDR3 is given with its conserved first and last residue. D genes are given only for firm matches. The size entry is marked missing in some rows and otherwise reads once, few, many or a size class.

d_call	clone_size	v_call	cdr3_length	j_call	cdr3_nt	cdr3_aa
.	.	TRBV5-7	14	TRBJ1-2	TGTGCCAGCAGCTTGGCCGGGACGGACTATGGCTACACCTTC	CASSLAGTDYGYTF
TRBD1	medium-sized	TRBV7-8	13	TRBJ1-3	TGTGCCAGCAGCCCGGACAGGGGAAACACCATATATTTT	CASSPDRGNTIYF
.	few	TRBV5-2	16	TRBJ2-6	TGTGCCAGCAGCCCCAGTAAAGTATCTGGGGCCAACGTCCTGACTTTC	CASSPSKVSGANVLTF
.	.	TRBV11-2	14	TRBJ2-3	TGTGCCAGCAGCTTCTGGGCTGGGACAGATACGCAGTATTTT	CASSFWAGTDTQYF
TRBD1	medium-sized	TRBV7-8	17	TRBJ2-7	TGTGCCAGCAGCTTCGCCCTCGGGACAGGGCCCCTTATGGAGCAGTACTTC	CASSFALGTGPLMEQYF
TRBD2	.	TRBV5-5	16	TRBJ2-3	TGTGCCAGCAGCTTGCCTAGCGGGGGGGCCGCAGATACGCAGTATTTT	CASSLPSGGAADTQYF
.	.	TRBV7-9	14	TRBJ1-2	TGTGCCAGCAGCACCTTGGACAGCCAGTATGGCTACACCTTC	CASSTLDSQYGYTF
.	.	TRBV7-8	16	TRBJ1-3	TGTGCCAGCAGCTTAGTAGTTGGGGGATCTGGAAACACCATATATTTT	CASSLVVGGSGNTIYF
TRBD2	.	TRBV4-2	15	TRBJ2-1	TGTGCCAGCAGACTCGGACTAGCGGGGGGCGATGAGCAGTTCTTC	CASRLGLAGGDEQFF
.	.	TRBV25-1	14	TRBJ1-5	TGTGCCAGCAGTGGGCGTGGGAGCAATCAGCCCCAGCATTTT	CASSGRGSNQPQHF
.	.	TRBV6-5	10	TRBJ1-1	TGTGCCAGCAGGGACACTGAAGCTTTCTTT	CASRDTEAFF
.	.	TRBV5-4	12	TRBJ1-4	TGTGCCAGCAGCTTGGGCAGTGAAAAACTGTTTTTT	CASSLGSEKLFF
.	.	TRBV7-9	15	TRBJ1-2	TGTGCCAGCAGCTCGTCGACCCAGATTTCCTATGGCTACACCTTC	CASSSSTQISYGYTF
TRBD2	.	TRBV4-2	15	TRBJ2-7	TGTGCCAGCAGCTATCTCGCGGGGGGGTCCTACGAGCAGTACTTC	CASSYLAGGSYEQYF
.	.	TRBV7-9	15	TRBJ1-2	TGTGCCAGCAGCACACTGCCTGGGGGAAACTATGGCTACACCTTC	CASSTLPGGNYGYTF
.	.	TRBV6-5	12	TRBJ2-2	TGTGCCAGCACCGCGGACACCGGGGAGCTGTTTTTT	CASTADTGELFF
TRBD1	.	TRBV4-3	16	TRBJ1-4	TGCGCCAGCAGCACTTTCCGGGACAGGACAAATGAAAAACTGTTTTTT	CASSTFRDRTNEKLFF
.	.	TRBV7-2	16	TRBJ1-5	TGTGCCAGCAGCTTAGTTTCGGACAGTCTCAATCAGCCCCAGCATTTT	CASSLVSDSLNQPQHF
.	.	TRBV6-5	13	TRBJ1-2	TGTGCCAGCAGTTTCACACCCAACTATGGCTACACCTTC	CASSFTPNYGYTF
.	.	TRBV5-6	13	TRBJ1-1	TGTGCCAGCAGCTTGGAAGGGGTCACTGAAGCTTTCTTT	CASSLEGVTEAFF
.	.	TRBV19	11	TRBJ1-3	TGTGCCAGTATAGGGGACGGCGACTGGTATTTT	CASIGDGDWYF
TRBD1	once	TRBV10-3	16	TRBJ1-1	TGTGCCATCAGTGAGGTAGACAGGGGTCGGGGCACTGAAGCTTTCTTT	CAISEVDRGRGTEAFF
.	few	TRBV9	16	TRBJ2-2	TGTGCCAGCAGCGTAGTAGAGGGGGTTGGCACCGGGGAGCTGTTTTTT	CASSVVEGVGTGELFF
.	.	TRBV14	16	TRBJ2-7	TGTGCCAGCAGCCAAGGTGTGGACAGCATGGCCCACGAGCAGTACTTC	CASSQGVDSMAHEQYF
.	.	TRBV6-9	14	TRBJ2-7	TGTGCCAGCAGTTACTCGGGGGGCCCTTACGAGCAGTACTTC	CASSYSGGPYEQYF
.	.	TRBV23-1	20	TRBJ2-7	TGCGCCAGCACTCTCGGTGGGCGACCGGGCCCTCAGGCCCTCTCCTACGAGCAGTACTTC	CASTLGGRPGPQALSYEQYF
.	.	TRBV27	14	TRBJ2-2	TGTGCCAGCAGGAGGGGGAGAAACACCGGGGAGCTGTTTTTT	CASRRGRNTGELFF
.	.	TRBV2	12	TRBJ1-2	TGTGCCAGCAGTGCGACAGTCGATGGCTACACCTTC	CASSATVDGYTF
.	.	TRBV27	14	TRBJ2-7	TGTGCCAGCAGTCCGGGACACAACTCCTACGAGCAGTACTTC	CASSPGHNSYEQYF
.	.	TRBV4-3	13	TRBJ1-2	TGCGCCAGCAGCCAAGAGTCCTACTATGGCTACACCTTC	CASSQESYYGYTF
.	.	TRBV2	14	TRBJ1-5	TGTGCCAGCAGTGCCGGAATCAGCAATCAGCCCCAGCATTTT	CASSAGISNQPQHF
TRBD2	medium-sized	TRBV5-6	16	TRBJ2-1	TGTGCCAGCAGCCCCCTAGCGGGGGACCTCTACAATGAGCAGTTCTTC	CASSPLAGDLYNEQFF
.	once	TRBV4-3	17	TRBJ1-3	TGCGCCAGCAGCCATCTCCAACTGCAGGGTGCCGGAAACACCATATATTTT	CASSHLQLQGAGNTIYF
TRBD1	.	TRBV12-5	15	TRBJ2-1	TGTGCTAGTGGTTTCGGACAGGGAGTCTACAATGAGCAGTTCTTC	CASGFGQGVYNEQFF
.	.	TRBV2	12	TRBJ1-4	TGTGCCAGCAGTGAAGAGGCGAGGGTACTGTTTTTT	CASSEEARVLFF
TRBD1	.	TRBV5-1	14	TRBJ2-3	TGCGCCAGCAGCCAGACAGGGTACACAGATACGCAGTATTTT	CASSQTGYTDTQYF
.	.	TRBV6-5	14	TRBJ2-7	TGTGCCAGCAGTTACGCGGCAGGCTCCTACGAGCAGTACTTC	CASSYAAGSYEQYF
.	.	TRBV13	12	TRBJ2-7	TGTGCCAGCAGCCGACAGAGCTACGAGCAGTACTTC	CASSRQSYEQYF
.	.	TRBV7-2	12	TRBJ1-1	TGTGCCAGCAGCTTAGGCTACACTGAAGCTTTCTTT	CASSLGYTEAFF
TRBD1	.	TRBV5-1	14	TRBJ2-7	TGCGCCAGCAGCTCCGGACAGGGGCACTACGAGCAGTACTTC	CASSSGQGHYEQYF
.	.	TRBV20-1	11	TRBJ2-7	TGCAGTGCTAGTAGTGGATACGAGCAGTACTTC	CSASSGYEQYF
.	.	TRBV7-4	14	TRBJ1-4	TGTGCCAGTAGCGCGGGGTCAACTAATGAAAAACTGTTTTTT	CASSAGSTNEKLFF